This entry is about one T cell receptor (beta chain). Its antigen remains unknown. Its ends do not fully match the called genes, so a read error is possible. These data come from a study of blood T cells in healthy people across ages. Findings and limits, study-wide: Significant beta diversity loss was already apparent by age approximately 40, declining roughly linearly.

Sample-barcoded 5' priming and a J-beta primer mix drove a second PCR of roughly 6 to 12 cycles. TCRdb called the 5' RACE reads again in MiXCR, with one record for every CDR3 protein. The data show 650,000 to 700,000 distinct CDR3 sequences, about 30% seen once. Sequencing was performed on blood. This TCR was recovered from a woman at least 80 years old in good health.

CDR3 residues: CASSLVGGERYF. DNA of the CDR3: TGTGCCAGCAGTTTAGTGGGTGGCGAGCGGTACTTC. The V gene is TRBV27, the J gene TRBJ2-7; D gene uncertain. CDR1 MNHEY and CDR2 SMNVEV come from the germline V gene (reference sequence). This CDR3 has 12 amino acids.